Described below is a single T cell receptor beta chain sequence and its context. This clone was counted many times. What this receptor recognizes is not known. Qualities for individual bases were not recorded, and no much larger clone is one base off. Samples from volunteer blood donors who had recovered from COVID-19 were contributed by a second Seattle source. Whole blood was collected in K2EDTA tubes by collaborating institutions according to the institutions' own protocols. For TCRbeta analysis, collaborator samples were shipped as frozen whole blood, as isolated PBMCs, or as DNA extracted from either sample type. This entry belongs to a study of blood T cell repertoires in COVID-19 (dated by TCRdb to 2018 to 2020). In the study overall: Samples covering the acute and convalescent phases of COVID-19 were provided by collaborators in the United States, Italy and Spain. Samples were obtained from the ongoing ImmuneRACE study (first 160 participants) and from over 1,000 subjects provided by 6 global collaborators. The sample metadata nearly always contained a de-identified subject ID, COVID-19 status, age in years and sex. HLA class I and class II types, where available, came from metadata supplied by the sample provider rather than from assay-based typing. The repertoires were released in a freely available public database intended as a resource for research on the immune response to SARS-CoV-2. The material from the prospective study consisted of cDNA or gDNA derived from T cells, B-cell-depleted T cells, or PBMCs. The dataset comprised deeply sampled blood TCRbeta repertoires from subjects exposed to, actively infected with, or recovered from COVID-19. Study-level results and caveats: Clinical and demographic metadata were provided uncurated, with the amount varying by source and participant.

TCRbeta CDR3 regions were amplified from genomic DNA using the immunoSEQ Assay, a bias-controlled multiplex PCR. In the source study's methods: Within the assay, amplification of reference gene primers was used to estimate how many nucleated cells each sample contained. Sequence reads were collapsed and filtered to measure the absolute abundance of every unique TCRbeta CDR3 rearrangement. For each sample, productive Simpson clonality was calculated as the square root of Simpson's diversity index over productive rearrangements. TCRdb holds this immuneACCESS table with in-frame rearrangements only. Some clones are missing; in checked studies, unresolved V genes explain under half, and the rest has no known cause. V and J calls and clone size are those listed in that table; D and trimming were worked out from the DNA. This sample is represented by about 280,000 clones; roughly nine tenths of them were singletons. The ten most abundant clones make up roughly 0.96% of the sample.

Measured from the cysteine to the phenylalanine, the CDR3 is 14 residues long. Solely the CDR3 DNA is kept, with 42 bases framed from the first base. CDR1 and CDR2 are read off the germline V gene as MGHDK and SYGVNS. V is pruned by 8 bases and J by 3 bases, leaving 9 bases of the junction without a gene match. The receptor was isolated from a woman in her forties who had recovered from COVID-19. The rearrangement joined TRBV25-1 to TRBJ2-7, with TRBD1 matching 8 junction bases. Sequenced material: peripheral blood. The DNA is as follows: TGTGCCAGCCAGAGGACAGGGACCATCTACGAGCAGTACTTC. Translated, it gives CASQRTGTIYEQYF.